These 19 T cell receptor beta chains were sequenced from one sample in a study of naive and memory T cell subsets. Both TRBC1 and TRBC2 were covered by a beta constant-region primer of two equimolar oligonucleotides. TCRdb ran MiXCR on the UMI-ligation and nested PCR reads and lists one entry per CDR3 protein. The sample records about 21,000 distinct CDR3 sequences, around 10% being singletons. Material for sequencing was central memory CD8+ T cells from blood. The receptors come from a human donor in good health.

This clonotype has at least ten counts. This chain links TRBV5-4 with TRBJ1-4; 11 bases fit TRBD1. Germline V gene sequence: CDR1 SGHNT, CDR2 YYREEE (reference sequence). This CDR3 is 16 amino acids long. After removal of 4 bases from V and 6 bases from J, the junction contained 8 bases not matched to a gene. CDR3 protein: CASSSRDRGRDEKLFF. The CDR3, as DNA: TGTGCCAGCAGCAGCCGGGACAGGGGGAGGGATGAAAAACTGTTTTTT. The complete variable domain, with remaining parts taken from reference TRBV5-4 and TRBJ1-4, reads ETGVTQSPTHLIKTRGQQVTLRCSSQSGHNTVSWYQQALGQGPQFIFQYYREEENGRGNFPPRFSGLQFPNYSSELNVNALELDDSALYLCASSSRDRGRDEKLFFGSGTQLSVL.

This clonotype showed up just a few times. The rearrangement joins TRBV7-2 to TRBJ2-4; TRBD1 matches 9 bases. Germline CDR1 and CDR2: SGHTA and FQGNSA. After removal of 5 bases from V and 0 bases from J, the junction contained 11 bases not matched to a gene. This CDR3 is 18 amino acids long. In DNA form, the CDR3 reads TGTGCCAGCAGCCCCGGACAGGGGTCAAGACAAGCCAAAAACATTCAGTACTTC. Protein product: CASSPGQGSRQAKNIQYF.

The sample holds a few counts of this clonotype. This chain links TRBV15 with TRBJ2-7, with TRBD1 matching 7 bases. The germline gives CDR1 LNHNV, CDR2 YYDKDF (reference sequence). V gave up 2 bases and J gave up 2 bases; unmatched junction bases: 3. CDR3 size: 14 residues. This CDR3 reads CATSRTGTAYEQYF. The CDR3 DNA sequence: TGTGCCACCAGCAGAACCGGGACAGCCTACGAGCAGTACTTC.

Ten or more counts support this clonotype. For the CDR3, the DNA is TGTGCCAGCAGTGAAAGGTCACACACTGAAGCTTTCTTT. Encoded protein: CASSERSHTEAFF. The rearrangement uses TRBV6-1 and TRBJ1-1; D call uncertain. Germline assignment: CDR1 MNHNS and CDR2 SASEGT. Trimming shortened V by 2 bases and J by 3 bases, and 7 bases separated the two germline ends. This CDR3 is 13 amino acids long.

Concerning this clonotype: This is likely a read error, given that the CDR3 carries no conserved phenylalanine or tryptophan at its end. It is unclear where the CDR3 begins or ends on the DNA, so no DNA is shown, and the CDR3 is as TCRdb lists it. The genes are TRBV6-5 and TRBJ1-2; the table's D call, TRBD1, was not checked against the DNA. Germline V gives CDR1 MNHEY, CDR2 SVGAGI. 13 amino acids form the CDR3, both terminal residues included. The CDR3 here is CASSLDRAYGYKV.

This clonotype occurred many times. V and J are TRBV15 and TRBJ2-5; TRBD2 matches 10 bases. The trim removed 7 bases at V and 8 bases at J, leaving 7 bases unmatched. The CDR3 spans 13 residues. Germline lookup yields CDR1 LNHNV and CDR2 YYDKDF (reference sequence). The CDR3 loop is CATTPTSGPTQYF. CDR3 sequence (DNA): TGTGCCACCACTCCGACTAGCGGGCCTACCCAGTACTTC.

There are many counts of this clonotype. The CDR3 bases are TGTGCCAGCAGCTTAGGCTTTTCTGGGATTAGCACAGATACGCAGTATTTT. Translated, it gives CASSLGFSGISTDTQYF. The V call is TRBV13, the J call TRBJ2-3; D is uncertain. V was cut by 0 bases and J by 0 bases, with 13 bases left in between. There are 17 residues in the CDR3. Germline CDR1 reads PRHDT; CDR2 reads FYEKMQ (reference sequence). Full variable domain (rest looked up from reference TRBV13 and TRBJ2-3): AAGVIQSPRHLIKEKRETATLKCYPIPRHDTVYWYQQGPGQDPQFLISFYEKMQSDKGSIPDRFSAQQFSDYHSELNMSSLELGDSALYFCASSLGFSGISTDTQYFGPGTRLTVL.

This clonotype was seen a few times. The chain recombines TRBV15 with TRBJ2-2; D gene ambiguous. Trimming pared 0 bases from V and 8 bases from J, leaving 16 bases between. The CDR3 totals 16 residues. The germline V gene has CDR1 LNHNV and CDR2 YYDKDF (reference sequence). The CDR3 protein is CATSRDGVNVAGELFF. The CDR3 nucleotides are TGTGCCACCAGCAGAGATGGGGTTAACGTCGCGGGGGAGCTGTTTTTT.

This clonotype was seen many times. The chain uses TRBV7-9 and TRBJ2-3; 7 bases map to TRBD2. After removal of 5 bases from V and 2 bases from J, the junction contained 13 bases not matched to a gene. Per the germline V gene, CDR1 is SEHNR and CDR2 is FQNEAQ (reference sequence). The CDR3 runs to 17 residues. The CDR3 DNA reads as TGTGCCAGCAGCCCCACCGGGGCTAGCGGAGTCACAGATACGCAGTATTTT. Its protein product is CASSPTGASGVTDTQYF. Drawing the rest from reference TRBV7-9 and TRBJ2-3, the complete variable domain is DTGVSQNPRHKITKRGQNVTFRCDPISEHNRLYWYRQTLGQGPEFLTYFQNEAQLEKSRLLSDRFSAERPKGSFSTLEIQRTEQGDSAMYLCASSPTGASGVTDTQYFGPGTRLTVL.

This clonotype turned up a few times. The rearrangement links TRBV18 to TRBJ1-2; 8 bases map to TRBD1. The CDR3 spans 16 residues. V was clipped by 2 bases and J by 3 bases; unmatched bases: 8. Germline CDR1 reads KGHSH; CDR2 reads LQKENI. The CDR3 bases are TGTGCCAGCTCACCAGCCTCAACAGGGGGACACTATGGCTACACCTTC. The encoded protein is CASSPASTGGHYGYTF.

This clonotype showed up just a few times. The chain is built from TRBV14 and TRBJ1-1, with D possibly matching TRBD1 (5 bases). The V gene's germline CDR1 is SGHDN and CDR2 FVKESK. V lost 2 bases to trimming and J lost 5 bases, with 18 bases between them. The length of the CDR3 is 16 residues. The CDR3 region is CASSQFQGPTRTEAFF. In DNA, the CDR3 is TGTGCCAGCAGCCAATTTCAGGGACCCACAAGGACTGAAGCTTTCTTT.

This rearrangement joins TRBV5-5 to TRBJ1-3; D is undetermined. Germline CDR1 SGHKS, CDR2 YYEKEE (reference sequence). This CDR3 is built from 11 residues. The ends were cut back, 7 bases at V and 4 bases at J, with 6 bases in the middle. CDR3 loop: CASRRGNTIYF. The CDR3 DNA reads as TGTGCCAGCCGCCGGGGAAACACCATATATTTT. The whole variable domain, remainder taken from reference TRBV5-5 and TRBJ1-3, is DAGVTQSPTHLIKTRGQQVTLRCSPISGHKSVSWYQQVLGQGPQFIFQYYEKEERGRGNFPDRFSARQFPNYSSELNVNALLLGDSALYLCASRRGNTIYFGEGSWLTVV.

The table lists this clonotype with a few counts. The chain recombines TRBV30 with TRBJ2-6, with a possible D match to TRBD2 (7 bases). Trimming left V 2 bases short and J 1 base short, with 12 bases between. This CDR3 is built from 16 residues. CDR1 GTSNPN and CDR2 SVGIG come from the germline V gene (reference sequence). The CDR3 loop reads CAWSRGAGSGANVLTF. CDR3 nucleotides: TGTGCCTGGAGTCGGGGGGCCGGGTCTGGGGCCAACGTCCTGACTTTC.

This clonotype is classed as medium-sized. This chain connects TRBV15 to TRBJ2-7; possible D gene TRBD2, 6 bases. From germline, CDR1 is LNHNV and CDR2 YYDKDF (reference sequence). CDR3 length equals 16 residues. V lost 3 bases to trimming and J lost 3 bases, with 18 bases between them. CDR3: CATSSGLVAANYEQYF. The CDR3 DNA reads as TGTGCCACCAGCAGTGGGTTGGTAGCGGCTAACTACGAGCAGTACTTC. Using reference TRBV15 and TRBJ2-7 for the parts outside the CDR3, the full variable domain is DAMVIQNPRYQVTQFGKPVTLSCSQTLNHNVMYWYQQKSSQAPKLLFHYYDKDFNNEADTPDNFQSRRPNTSFCFLDIRSPGLGDTAMYLCATSSGLVAANYEQYFGPGTRLTVT.

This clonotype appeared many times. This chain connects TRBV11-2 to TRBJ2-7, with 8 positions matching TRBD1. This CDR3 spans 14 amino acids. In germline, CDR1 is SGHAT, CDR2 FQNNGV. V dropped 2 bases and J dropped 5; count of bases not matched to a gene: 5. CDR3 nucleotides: TGTGCCAGCAGCTTATGGACAGGGTCCCACGAGCAGTACTTC. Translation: CASSLWTGSHEQYF. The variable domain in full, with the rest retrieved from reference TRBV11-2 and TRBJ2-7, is EAGVAQSPRYKIIEKRQSVAFWCNPISGHATLYWYQQILGQGPKLLIQFQNNGVVDDSQLPKDRFSAERLKGVDSTLKIQPAKLEDSAVYLCASSLWTGSHEQYFGPGTRLTVT.

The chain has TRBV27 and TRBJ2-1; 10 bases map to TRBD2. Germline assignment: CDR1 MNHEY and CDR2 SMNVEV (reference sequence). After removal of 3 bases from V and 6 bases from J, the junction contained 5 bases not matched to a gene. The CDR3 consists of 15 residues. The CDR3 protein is CASSFGLAGVNEQFF. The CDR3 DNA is TGTGCCAGCAGTTTCGGGCTAGCGGGAGTCAATGAGCAGTTCTTC.

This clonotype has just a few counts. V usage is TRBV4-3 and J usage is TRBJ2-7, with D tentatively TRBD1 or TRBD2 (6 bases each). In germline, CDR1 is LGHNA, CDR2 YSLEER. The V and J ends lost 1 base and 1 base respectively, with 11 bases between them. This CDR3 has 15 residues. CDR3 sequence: CASSQGGTSSYEQYF. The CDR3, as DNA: TGCGCCAGCAGCCAAGGCGGGACATCTTCCTACGAGCAGTACTTC.

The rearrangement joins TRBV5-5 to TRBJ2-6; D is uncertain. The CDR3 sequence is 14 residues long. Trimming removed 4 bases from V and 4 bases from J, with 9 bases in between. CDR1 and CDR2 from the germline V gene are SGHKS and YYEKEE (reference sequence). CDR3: CASSTGGGANVLTF. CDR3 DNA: TGTGCCAGCAGCACCGGTGGGGGGGCCAACGTCCTGACTTTC. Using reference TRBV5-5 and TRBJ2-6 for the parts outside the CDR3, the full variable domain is DAGVTQSPTHLIKTRGQQVTLRCSPISGHKSVSWYQQVLGQGPQFIFQYYEKEERGRGNFPDRFSARQFPNYSSELNVNALLLGDSALYLCASSTGGGANVLTFGAGSRLTVL.

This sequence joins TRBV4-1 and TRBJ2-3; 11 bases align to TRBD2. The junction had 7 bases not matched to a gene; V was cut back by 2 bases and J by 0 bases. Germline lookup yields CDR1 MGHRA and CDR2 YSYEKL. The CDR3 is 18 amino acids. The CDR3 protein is CASSQFATSGMSTDTQYF. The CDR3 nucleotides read TGCGCCAGCAGCCAATTTGCGACTAGCGGGATGAGCACAGATACGCAGTATTTT.